These 28 T cell receptor beta chains were all obtained from the same sample, sequenced in a study of beta chain features in type 1 diabetes. Every isolated RNA sample was fully reverse transcribed, so sequencing captured expressed TCRB transcripts. Sequencing was performed with immunoSEQ multiplex PCR; in TCRdb, only in-frame clones are kept and a portion is missing. This table holds over 120,000 clones, nearly 9.5% found once. Sample: central memory CD4+ T cells from blood. These receptors were obtained from a man aged 18 to 35 in good health.

The rearrangement uses TRBV4-2 and TRBJ2-3; 11 bases align to TRBD1. The germline V gene encodes CDR1 LGHNA and CDR2 YNFKEQ. The CDR3 is made up of 17 amino acids. J gave up 3 bases and V 0 bases, and 5 bases lay outside the gene matches. For the CDR3, the DNA is TGTGCCAGCAGCCAAGATTTCGGACAGGGGGCAACAGATACGCAGTATTTT. It is translated as CASSQDFGQGATDTQYF.

In its sample, this clone was seen a few times. The rearrangement uses TRBV7-2 and TRBJ2-1; TRBD2 aligns across 7 bases. The germline V gene encodes CDR1 SGHTA and CDR2 FQGNSA. The CDR3 covers 15 residues. Trimming at V came to 5 bases and at J to 5 bases, leaving 9 bases not matched to a gene. The CDR3 DNA is TGTGCCAGCAGCCTGGGGCGGGGGATGAACAATGAGCAGTTCTTC. This gives the protein CASSLGRGMNNEQFF.

The J gene is TRBJ1-3, the V gene TRBV7-2; D is unresolved. The CDR3 extends over 13 amino acids. The germline V and J ends were trimmed by 1 base and 3 bases, with 4 bases remaining between them. Germline values: CDR1 SGHTA, CDR2 FQGNSA. As DNA, the CDR3 is TGTGCCAGCAGCTTAGTATATGGAAACACCATATATTTT. Amino acid sequence: CASSLVYGNTIYF.

The chain uses TRBV5-1 and TRBJ2-7; TRBD2 agrees at 11 bases. Germline lookup yields CDR1 SGHRS and CDR2 YFSETQ. V lost 2 bases, J lost 5 bases, and 6 bases stayed unmatched. This CDR3 spans 15 amino acids. Written as DNA, the CDR3 is TGCGCCAGCAGCTTTCTAGCGGGGGGTTCTAACGAGCAGTACTTC. It encodes CASSFLAGGSNEQYF. The full variable domain, in which reference TRBV5-1 and TRBJ2-7 provide the parts outside the CDR3, is KAGVTQTPRYLIKTRGQQVTLSCSPISGHRSVSWYQQTPGQGLQFLFEYFSETQRNKGNFPGRFSGRQFSNSRSEMNVSTLELGDSALYLCASSFLAGGSNEQYFGPGTRLTVT.

This clone was seen repeatedly, ten times or more. V gene TRBV30 combines with J gene TRBJ1-2, with 9 bases lining up with TRBD1. Germline values: CDR1 GTSNPN, CDR2 SVGIG (reference sequence). With V trimmed by 1 base and J by 7 bases, 1 base remained unmatched. There are 12 residues in the CDR3. In nucleotides, the CDR3 is TGTGCCTGGAGTGCGGGACAGGGTGGCTACACCTTC. It yields the protein CAWSAGQGGYTF.

The rearrangement links TRBV7-2 to TRBJ2-5; TRBD2 matches at 10 bases. CDR1 is SGHTA and CDR2 is FQGNSA in the germline V gene. This CDR3 spans 16 amino acids. The J segment lost 4 bases and the V segment lost 3 bases, leaving 8 bases of the junction unmatched. In DNA form, the CDR3 reads TGTGCCAGCAGCTTCAGAGCGGGGGGGCAAGGAGAGACCCAGTACTTC. It is translated as CASSFRAGGQGETQYF. Full variable domain (outside the CDR3, taken from reference TRBV7-2 and TRBJ2-5): GAGVSQSPSNKVTEKGKDVELRCDPISGHTALYWYRQSLGQGLEFLIYFQGNSAPDKSGLPSDRFSAERTGGSVSTLTIQRTQQEDSAVYLCASSFRAGGQGETQYFGPGTRLLVL.

The rearrangement uses TRBV28 and TRBJ2-6, with a tentative D call TRBD1 (6 bases). Germline loops: CDR1 MDHEN, CDR2 SYDVKM. CDR3 length: 13 amino acids. The CDR3 loop reads CGTGLGGANVLTF. In DNA, the CDR3 is TGTGGTACAGGGTTAGGTGGGGCCAACGTCCTGACTTTC.

The rearrangement links TRBV7-9 to TRBJ2-2; weak D call: TRBD1 (5 bases). V gave up 1 base and J gave up 6 bases, with 6 bases separating them. Germline CDR1 is SEHNR and CDR2 is FQNEAQ (reference sequence). The CDR3 totals 13 residues. The CDR3 loop reads CASSLEGAGELFF. In nucleotides, the CDR3 is TGTGCCAGCAGCTTAGAAGGGGCCGGGGAGCTGTTTTTT.

The chain combines TRBV7-3 with TRBJ2-5; D might be TRBD1 (6 bases). V lost 4 bases and J lost 5, with 17 bases in between. Germline V gene sequence: CDR1 SGHTA, CDR2 FQGTGA. The CDR3 has 15 residues. CDR3 sequence (DNA): TGTGCCAGCAGCTGGCAGATGGGGGCGCTGGAGACCCAGTACTTC. It codes for CASSWQMGALETQYF.

This clone was seen ten or more times. The J gene is TRBJ1-2, the V gene TRBV7-9; 8 nucleotides agree with TRBD1. Germline V CDR1 and CDR2: SEHNR, FQNEAQ (reference sequence). The ends lost 5 bases at V and 4 bases at J; junction bases unmatched: 9. This CDR3 contains 15 residues. For the CDR3, the DNA is TGTGCCAGCAGCCCTCAGGGGGCCGACGGCTATGGCTACACCTTC. Its translation: CASSPQGADGYGYTF.

The chain has TRBV5-1 and TRBJ2-2; possibly TRBD1 for D (5 bases). This CDR3 has 18 residues. Germline CDR1 is SGHRS and CDR2 is YFSETQ. V lost 1 base and J lost 0, with 16 bases in between. CDR3 residues: CASSLSSRTSANTGELFF. The DNA of the CDR3 is TGCGCCAGCAGCTTGTCAAGTCGGACATCCGCGAACACCGGGGAGCTGTTTTTT.

The V and J genes are TRBV5-4 and TRBJ1-2; D might be TRBD1 (5 bases). CDR1 and CDR2 (germline): SGHNT, YYREEE (reference sequence). The CDR3 covers 12 residues. Trimming shortened V by 4 bases and J by 7 bases, and 11 bases separated the two germline ends. Written as DNA, the CDR3 is TGTGCCAGCAGCGGAGCAGGGCTTGGCTACACCTTC. Translation gives CASSGAGLGYTF.

In its sample, this clone was seen a few times. The genes are TRBV6-5 and TRBJ1-5; tentative D call: TRBD1 (5 bases). This CDR3 comprises 13 residues. Germline V gene data show CDR1 as MNHEY and CDR2 as SVGAGI. Deletions cut 8 bases from V and 7 bases from J, with 15 bases between. Written as DNA, the CDR3 is TGTGCCAGCCTGGACACCCCGGAGCAGCCCCAGCATTTT. As protein: CASLDTPEQPQHF.

In regard to this clone: At one end the junction does not follow the germline gene, possibly because of a read error. The chain is built from TRBV14 and TRBJ2-3; the D call may be TRBD1 or TRBD2 (6 bases each). The CDR3 is 16 amino acids. Germline CDR1 reads SGHDN; CDR2 reads FVKESK. The CDR3 reads CASSEDRTTRTDTQYF. The DNA of the CDR3 is TGTGCCAGCAGCGAAGACAGGACTACCCGCACAGATACGCAGTATTTT.

This rearrangement joins TRBV5-1 to TRBJ1-2; 7 positions agree with TRBD1. V lost 3 bases, J lost 8 bases, and 16 bases stayed unmatched. This CDR3 has 16 amino acids. CDR1 and CDR2 from the germline V gene are SGHRS and YFSETQ. DNA for the CDR3: TGCGCCAGCAGCTATCGAAATGTCCGGGACAGAGACGGCTACACCTTC. Translated, it gives CASSYRNVRDRDGYTF.

This clone was detected a few times. The CDR3 DNA reads as TGTGCCAGCAGCTTAGTAGTCCTCGGAGAGACCCAGTACTTC. Encoded protein: CASSLVVLGETQYF. This chain uses TRBV7-6 with TRBJ2-5; D call uncertain. The CDR3 contains 14 residues. The V and J ends lost 1 base and 4 bases respectively, with 10 bases between them. In germline, CDR1 is SGHVS, CDR2 FNYEAQ.

This clone has only a few counts. The chain joins TRBV30 to TRBJ2-7, with 12 bases that match TRBD2. Unmatched junction bases numbered 3, after V lost 8 bases and J lost 4 bases. CDR1 GTSNPN and CDR2 SVGIG come from the germline V gene (reference sequence). The CDR3 is made up of 12 amino acids. This chain's CDR3 is CALAGGSYEQYF. CDR3 nucleotides: TGTGCCCTAGCGGGGGGGAGTTACGAGCAGTACTTC.

The genes are TRBV4-1 and TRBJ2-2, with 12 bases lining up with TRBD1. V shed 3 bases, J shed 6 bases, and the junction held 5 bases outside the gene matches. This CDR3 has 16 amino acids. The germline gives CDR1 MGHRA, CDR2 YSYEKL. The CDR3 nucleotides read TGCGCCAGCAGCCAGGGACAGGGGGCTTATGCCGGGGAGCTGTTTTTT. This sequence encodes CASSQGQGAYAGELFF.

This clone was found a few times. The rearrangement uses TRBV18 and TRBJ2-3, with TRBD1 matching 10 bases. This CDR3 comprises 15 residues. The germline gives CDR1 KGHSH, CDR2 LQKENI. The V gene end was trimmed by 3 bases and the J gene end by 7 bases; junction bases not matched to a gene: 7. The CDR3 DNA follows: TGTGCCAGCTCACCCCCGGGACAGGGGCTCAATACGCAGTATTTT. It translates to CASSPPGQGLNTQYF.

This clone appeared a few times. V is TRBV30 and J is TRBJ1-6; no clear D. Trimming left V 3 bases short and J 5 bases short, with 14 bases between. Germline V gives CDR1 GTSNPN, CDR2 SVGIG (reference sequence). CDR3 length: 15 residues. CDR3 sequence: CAWSTSTWDNSPLHF. The CDR3 bases are TGTGCCTGGAGCACCTCGACTTGGGATAATTCACCCCTCCACTTT.

This sequence joins TRBV7-9 and TRBJ1-2, with no clear D. V lost 3 bases, J lost 2 bases, and 10 bases lay in between. Germline CDR1 is SEHNR and CDR2 is FQNEAQ (reference sequence). This CDR3 spans 14 amino acids. The DNA of the CDR3 is TGTGCCAGCAGCTTCCCAGGCGGGAACTATGGCTACACCTTC. Residues: CASSFPGGNYGYTF.

There are a few counts of this clone. J is TRBJ1-2 and V is TRBV6-4; maybe TRBD1 (5 bases). In germline, CDR1 is MRHNA, CDR2 SNTAGT. V lost 2 bases and J lost 4, with 11 bases in between. The CDR3 loop spans 14 amino acids. The CDR3: CASSDGGSGYGYTF. DNA of the CDR3: TGTGCCAGCAGTGACGGGGGGTCGGGCTATGGCTACACCTTC.

This clone has more than one count but fewer than ten. DNA for the CDR3: TGTGCCAGCTCACCACCGATCGGGGGGGGTAACTATGGCTACACCTTC. Amino acid sequence: CASSPPIGGGNYGYTF. The chain employs TRBV18 and TRBJ1-2; weak D call: TRBD1 (5 bases). V was pared by 0 bases and J by 1 base, with 12 bases between. The CDR3 contains 16 residues. Germline loops: CDR1 KGHSH, CDR2 LQKENI.

This clone was seen only a few times. The junction departs from germline at one end; a sequencing error may be responsible. Other DNA variants within this sample encode the same CDR3. The chain joins TRBV18 to TRBJ2-3, with 8 bases matching TRBD1. This CDR3 spans 16 amino acids. Looked up from germline, CDR1 is KGHSH and CDR2 is LQKENI. The CDR3 nucleotides are TGCGCCAGCTCACAAACCGGGACAGGAGCCTCAGATACGCAGTATTTT. Translating gives CASSQTGTGASDTQYF.

The chain employs TRBV7-2 and TRBJ2-2; weak D call: TRBD1 (6 bases). Germline V lookup: CDR1 SGHTA, CDR2 FQGNSA. The CDR3 covers 12 residues. V lost 5 bases to trimming and J lost 8 bases, with 9 bases between them. The CDR3 DNA is TGTGCCAGCAGCCCCCAGGGGGGGGAGCTGTTTTTT. It yields the protein CASSPQGGELFF.

This clone came up a few times. V gene TRBV28 combines with J gene TRBJ1-3, with D perhaps TRBD1 (5 bases). With 6 bases removed from V and 2 bases from J, the gap between germline ends came to 14 bases. Germline V gene sequence: CDR1 MDHEN, CDR2 SYDVKM. This CDR3 is 15 amino acids long. The DNA of the CDR3 is TGTGCCAGCAGAGACGGGGGGGTAACTGGAAACACCATATATTTT. Protein: CASRDGGVTGNTIYF.

This clone turned up a few times. V gene TRBV4-2 combines with J gene TRBJ2-7; the D is unclear. Germline values: CDR1 LGHNA, CDR2 YNFKEQ. Trimming cost V 0 bases and J 5 bases, with 14 bases left between them. This CDR3 is built from 15 residues. The CDR3 reads CASSQDLQLVNEQYF. The CDR3 nucleotides read TGTGCCAGCAGCCAAGATTTGCAGCTAGTTAACGAGCAGTACTTC.

This clone was recorded a few times. This chain joins TRBV5-8 and TRBJ1-1, with 12 positions matching TRBD1. Per the germline V gene, CDR1 is SGHTS and CDR2 is YDEGEE. This CDR3 contains 14 residues. J lost 5 bases, V lost 4 bases, and 3 bases had no gene match. The CDR3 sequence: CASSRDRGRTEAFF. Written as DNA, the CDR3 is TGTGCCAGCAGCCGGGACAGGGGGCGTACTGAAGCTTTCTTT.